This TCR beta chain was documented in a study of blood T cell repertoires in COVID-19. The wider study: COVID-19 samples from acute and convalescent phases originated in the United States, Italy and Spain. PBMCs, B-cell-depleted T cells, or T cells were the source of the cDNA or gDNA that made up the material.

CDR1 and CDR2 from the germline V gene are SGHVS and FQNEAQ. Losses at the gene ends were 5 bases for V and 2 bases for J; bases not matched to a gene: 13. This CDR3 spans 18 amino acids. Per the study methods: Researchers report that nucleated cell counts were estimated from reference gene primer amplification. The method was immunoSEQ multiplex PCR; TCRdb's version includes in-frame clones alone and lacks a portion of them. V, J and clone size are taken as reported in that table, and D and trimming were inferred from the DNA itself. This sample has fewer than 250,000 clones; 80% to 90% occur once, and the top ten carry about 2.5%.

This TCR was recovered from a woman aged 40 to 49 with active or convalescent COVID-19. Sequencing input: peripheral blood. The V and J genes are TRBV7-8 and TRBJ2-3; 10 positions agree with TRBD2. Here the CDR3 reads CASSPIDLLAGNTDTQYF. CDR3 nucleotide sequence: TGTGCCAGCAGCCCGATAGATTTACTAGCGGGGAACACAGATACGCAGTATTTT.